These 10 T cell receptor beta chains originate from one sample sequenced in a study of T cell repertoires in cytomegalovirus infection. TCRdb fed the reads into MiXCR, producing one record per CDR3 protein. The sample contains roughly 350,000 distinct CDR3 sequences, roughly a third of which appear only once. Antigens of these TCRs are unknown. Sequencing used cultured PBMCs, obtained from culture after CMV antigen stimulation. These TCRs come from a human donor in good health (CMV status not recorded). Some clones in this sample may be carry-over from other donors' samples.

Ten or more counts support this clonotype. The chain joins TRBV7-2 to TRBJ2-5, with 14 bases fitting TRBD2. Trimming cost V 5 bases and J 4 bases; bases outside gene matches: 3. There are 15 residues in the CDR3. Germline CDR1 and CDR2: SGHTA and FQGNSA. CDR3 sequence reads: CASSTGLAGGETQYF. DNA of the CDR3: TGTGCCAGCAGCACCGGACTAGCGGGGGGAGAGACCCAGTACTTC. Together with reference TRBV7-2 and TRBJ2-5, the CDR3 gives the full variable domain: GAGVSQSPSNKVTEKGKDVELRCDPISGHTALYWYRQSLGQGLEFLIYFQGNSAPDKSGLPSDRFSAERTGGSVSTLTIQRTQQEDSAVYLCASSTGLAGGETQYFGPGTRLLVL.

This clonotype appeared a few times. The chain is built from TRBV6-5 and TRBJ1-6, with D unclear. CDR1 and CDR2 (germline): MNHEY, SVGAGI. CDR3 length: 16 amino acids. V lost 0 bases and J 0 bases, leaving 6 bases between the germline ends. The CDR3 sequence: CASSYSRGSYNSPLHF. The CDR3, as DNA: TGTGCCAGCAGTTACTCCCGGGGCTCCTATAATTCACCCCTCCACTTT.

The rearrangement uses TRBV20-1 and TRBJ2-1, with D perhaps TRBD1 or TRBD2 (6 bases each). V lost 4 bases and J lost 8, with 18 bases in between. This CDR3 comprises 14 residues. CDR1 and CDR2 (germline): DFQATT, SNEGSKA (reference sequence). This CDR3 is CSATGAPMVDEQFF. In nucleotides, the CDR3 is TGCAGTGCTACGGGGGCTCCCATGGTAGATGAGCAGTTCTTC.

About this clonotype itself: The junction and the germline gene differ at one end; a read error may be behind it. The V and J genes are TRBV7-8 and TRBJ1-1; D gene uncertain. The length of the CDR3 is 12 residues. CDR1 is SGHVS and CDR2 is FQNEAQ in the germline V gene. Written as DNA, the CDR3 is TGTGCCAGCAGCGCCATTGACACTGGAGCTTTCTTT. This codes for CASSAIDTGAFF.

The rearrangement links TRBV6-1 to TRBJ2-4; D is unresolved. Germline assignment: CDR1 MNHNS and CDR2 SASEGT. This CDR3 has 14 residues. Trimming removed 3 bases at V and 0 bases at J, with 6 bases between. CDR3 protein: CASSDTLAKNIQYF. In nucleotides, the CDR3 is TGTGCCAGCAGTGATACCTTAGCCAAAAACATTCAGTACTTC.

CDR3 amino acids: CASSQELANTDTQYF. The CDR3 region has the DNA TGCGCCAGCAGCCAAGAGTTAGCGAATACAGATACGCAGTATTTT. The chain links TRBV4-3 to TRBJ2-3; weak D call: TRBD2 (5 bases). The germline CDR1 and CDR2 sequences are LGHNA and YSLEER. The CDR3 totals 15 residues. V lost 0 bases, J lost 3 bases, and 10 bases lay in between.

CDR3 nucleotide sequence: TGTGCCACCAGCAGAGATTTACCGACCTCCTACGAGCAGTACTTC. This sequence encodes CATSRDLPTSYEQYF. V usage is TRBV15 and J usage is TRBJ2-7, with unresolved D. The CDR3 is 15 residues long. Per the germline V gene, CDR1 is LNHNV and CDR2 is YYDKDF (reference sequence). The V gene lost 0 bases and the J gene lost 0 bases, with 9 bases spanning the gap.

The rearrangement links TRBV28 to TRBJ1-2; D is undetermined. This CDR3 comprises 14 residues. V was clipped by 6 bases and J by 14 bases, with 25 bases between them. Looked up from germline, CDR1 is MDHEN and CDR2 is SYDVKM. The CDR3 is CASSVRVVSALSTF. The DNA of the CDR3 is TGTGCCAGCAGCGTTCGAGTTGTATCGGCCTTATCAACCTTC.

The CDR3 sequence is CASSSRGRSTEAFF. The CDR3, as DNA: TGTGCCAGCAGTTCCCGTGGACGAAGCACTGAAGCTTTCTTT. The chain is built from TRBV6-2 or TRBV6-3 and TRBJ1-1; D not resolved. Germline V gives CDR1 MNHEY, CDR2 SVGEGT. V was pared by 4 bases and J by 4 bases, with 13 bases between. The CDR3 has 14 residues.

The CDR3 loop is CASSSSGGRTGELFF. The CDR3 coding sequence is TGTGCCAGCAGCTCTTCGGGAGGGAGAACCGGGGAGCTGTTTTTT. V and J are TRBV7-2 and TRBJ2-2; 8 positions agree with TRBD2. In germline, CDR1 is SGHTA, CDR2 FQGNSA. V lost 4 bases to trimming and J lost 5 bases; unmatched junction nucleotides: 6. This CDR3 spans 15 amino acids.